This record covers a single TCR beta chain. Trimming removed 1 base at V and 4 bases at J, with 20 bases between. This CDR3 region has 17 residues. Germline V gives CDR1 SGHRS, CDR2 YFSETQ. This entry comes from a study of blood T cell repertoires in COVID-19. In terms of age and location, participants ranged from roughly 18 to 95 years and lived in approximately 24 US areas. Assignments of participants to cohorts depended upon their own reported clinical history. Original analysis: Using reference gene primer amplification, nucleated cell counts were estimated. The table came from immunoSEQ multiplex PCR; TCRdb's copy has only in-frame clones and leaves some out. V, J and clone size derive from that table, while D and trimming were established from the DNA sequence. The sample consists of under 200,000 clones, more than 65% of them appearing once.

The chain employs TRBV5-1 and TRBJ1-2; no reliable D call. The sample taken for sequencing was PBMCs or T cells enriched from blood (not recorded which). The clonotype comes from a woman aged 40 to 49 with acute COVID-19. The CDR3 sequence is CASSLLTGQDGSYGYTF. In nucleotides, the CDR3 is TGCGCCAGCAGCTTGCTAACCGGGCAGGACGGGAGCTATGGCTACACCTTC.